Below are 20 T cell receptor beta chains sequenced from a single sample in a study of vaccination and CD4 T cells after COVID-19. Antigen specificity for these receptors is unknown. The Oncomine TCR Beta short-read assay was what sequenced the DNA obtained from cultured CD4+ T cells. Using its own MiXCR run on the PCR reads, TCRdb lists one record per CDR3 protein. Of 10,000 to 15,000 distinct CDR3 sequences listed, around 76% are singletons. Treatment: roughly nine-day PBMC culture with coronavirus spike peptide pools or control peptides (ViraFEST assay). Source material: CD4+ T cells from blood, cultured in vitro. The receptors come from a human donor who had recovered from COVID-19.

This clonotype came up a few times. This chain joins TRBV12-3 or TRBV12-4 and TRBJ1-5; D perhaps matches TRBD1 (5 bases). The CDR3 spans 14 residues. Trimming removed 5 bases at V and 4 bases at J, with 12 bases between. CDR3 nucleotide sequence: TGTGCCAGCAGTCGGGGGGGGGATAATCAGCCCCAGCATTTT. Translation: CASSRGGDNQPQHF.

The chain is built from TRBV7-3 and TRBJ1-2; D may be TRBD1 (6 bases). The CDR3 totals 13 residues. Germline V gives CDR1 SGHTA, CDR2 FQGTGA. Trimming stripped 5 bases from V and 3 bases from J, with 10 bases between. The CDR3 DNA follows: TGTGCCAGCAGCCTGGACAGATACTATGGCTACACCTTC. Its protein is CASSLDRYYGYTF.

Only one count was recorded for this clonotype. The chain links TRBV6-5 to TRBJ2-7; 7 bases align to TRBD1. From germline, CDR1 is MNHEY and CDR2 SVGAGI. This CDR3 spans 14 amino acids. V gave up 0 bases and J gave up 5 bases; unmatched junction bases: 4. CDR3 in DNA: TGTGCCAGCAGTTACTCGAGGACAGGTAACGAGCAGTACTTC. Translated, it gives CASSYSRTGNEQYF.

V is TRBV7-2 and J is TRBJ2-7; TRBD2 agrees at 7 bases. The CDR3 totals 16 residues. The V gene's germline CDR1 is SGHTA and CDR2 FQGNSA. With V trimmed by 4 bases and J by 0 bases, 9 bases remained unmatched. The CDR3 sequence: CASSSLAGALSYEQYF. In DNA form, the CDR3 reads TGTGCCAGCAGCTCCTTGGCGGGAGCCCTCTCCTACGAGCAGTACTTC.

The chain employs TRBV6-1 and TRBJ2-5; 9 bases align to TRBD1. With 4 bases clipped from V and 5 bases from J, the junction kept 8 bases outside the gene matches. CDR3 size: 15 residues. The germline gives CDR1 MNHNS, CDR2 SASEGT. CDR3 sequence reads: CASSAASTGGETQYF. Here the CDR3 DNA reads TGTGCCAGCAGTGCGGCCTCGACAGGGGGGGAGACCCAGTACTTC.

The chain has TRBV24-1 and TRBJ2-5; TRBD1 matches 9 bases. The trim removed 2 bases at V and 4 bases at J, leaving 7 bases unmatched. The CDR3 spans 16 residues. CDR1 and CDR2 from the germline V gene are KGHDR and SFDVKD. The CDR3 sequence is CATSDSGTGRSETQYF. DNA for the CDR3: TGTGCCACCAGTGATTCCGGGACAGGGCGGTCAGAGACCCAGTACTTC.

This sequence joins TRBV10-1 and TRBJ1-2; D is uncertain. Germline V gene sequence: CDR1 WNHNN, CDR2 SYGVQD (reference sequence). Trimming removed 2 bases from V and 4 bases from J, with 8 bases in between. CDR3 length: 13 amino acids. The CDR3 DNA sequence: TGCGCCAGCAGTGAGAGTCGTGGCTATGGCTACACCTTC. Translated, it gives CASSESRGYGYTF.

This clonotype was recorded only once. V usage is TRBV2 and J usage is TRBJ2-7, with D possibly called TRBD1 or TRBD2 (5 bases each). The germline gives CDR1 SNHLY, CDR2 FYNNEI. This CDR3 is built from 13 residues. V was trimmed by 6 bases and J by 2 bases, leaving 11 bases between them. CDR3 DNA sequence: TGTGCCAGCAGGGGGCGGGCGGCCTACGAGCAGTACTTC. Amino acids: CASRGRAAYEQYF.

This chain links TRBV2 with TRBJ1-6; TRBD1 matches at 8 bases. Trimming removed 4 bases from V and 5 bases from J; junction bases left unmatched: 4. This CDR3 spans 15 amino acids. Germline CDR1 is SNHLY and CDR2 is FYNNEI. CDR3 loop: CASSGAGGNNSPLHF. In nucleotides, the CDR3 is TGTGCCAGCAGTGGTGCAGGGGGCAATAATTCACCCCTCCACTTT.

V is TRBV27 and J is TRBJ2-1; D is unresolved. Germline V gene data show CDR1 as MNHEY and CDR2 as SMNVEV (reference sequence). Trimming took 3 bases from V and 0 from J, leaving 12 bases between them. CDR3 size: 16 residues. CDR3 amino acids: CASSLLDQSSYNEQFF. The CDR3 DNA reads as TGTGCCAGCAGTTTGCTAGATCAGAGCTCCTACAATGAGCAGTTCTTC.

The chain combines TRBV6-2 or TRBV6-3 with TRBJ1-2; no firm D call. Germline lookup yields CDR1 MNHEY and CDR2 SVGEGT. V dropped 6 bases and J dropped 5 bases, with 13 bases sitting between them. This CDR3 has 13 residues. The CDR3 DNA reads as TGTGCCAGCAGGGAGGTGGCCGGGTATGGCTACACCTTC. Protein sequence: CASREVAGYGYTF.

DNA for the CDR3: TGTGCCAGCAGTGTCAACAGGGGTTCAAATGGCTACACCTTC. Its protein product is CASSVNRGSNGYTF. The chain links TRBV6-4 to TRBJ1-2, with 7 bases identical to TRBD1. Per the germline V gene, CDR1 is MRHNA and CDR2 is SNTAGT. The V and J ends lost 4 bases and 6 bases, in that order; junction bases with no gene match: 8. CDR3 size: 14 residues.

This CDR3 reads CASLGGEKGNTEAFF. In DNA, the CDR3 is TGTGCCAGCCTTGGGGGTGAGAAAGGGAACACTGAAGCTTTCTTT. The chain couples TRBV2 to TRBJ1-1; maybe TRBD1 (5 bases). This CDR3 comprises 15 residues. The V gene lost 8 bases and the J gene lost 1 base, with 17 bases spanning the gap. Germline assignment: CDR1 SNHLY and CDR2 FYNNEI.

The J gene is TRBJ2-1, the V gene TRBV27; 12 positions agree with TRBD2. This CDR3 comprises 15 residues. Trimming took 6 bases from V and 4 from J; bases not matched to a gene: 4. Germline V gives CDR1 MNHEY, CDR2 SMNVEV (reference sequence). The CDR3 spells CASRTTSGRYNEQFF. DNA for the CDR3: TGTGCCAGCAGGACTACTAGCGGGAGGTACAATGAGCAGTTCTTC.

This clonotype was detected only a few times. The chain is built from TRBV20-1 and TRBJ1-5; D is uncertain. The V gene lost 0 bases and the J gene lost 4 bases, with 10 bases spanning the gap. The germline gives CDR1 DFQATT, CDR2 SNEGSKA (reference sequence). The length of the CDR3 is 14 residues. The CDR3 region is CSARDPRINQPQHF. CDR3 in DNA: TGCAGTGCTAGAGATCCCAGGATTAATCAGCCCCAGCATTTT.

The chain has TRBV28 and TRBJ1-5; 9 bases fit TRBD1. This CDR3 is 18 amino acids long. Germline V gives CDR1 MDHEN, CDR2 SYDVKM. V dropped 6 bases and J dropped 5; count of bases not matched to a gene: 17. The CDR3 DNA sequence: TGTGCCAGCAGATTGCCGAACAGGGGGCGTTACGGGGATCAGCCCCAGCATTTT. It translates to CASRLPNRGRYGDQPQHF.

The chain joins TRBV6-1 to TRBJ2-7; 12 positions match TRBD2. The CDR3 contains 14 residues. V gave up 6 bases and J gave up 2 bases; unmatched junction bases: 2. Germline V gene lookup returns CDR1 MNHNS and CDR2 SASEGT. Here the CDR3 reads CASRRLAGAYEQYF. In DNA, the CDR3 is TGTGCCAGCAGGCGACTAGCGGGGGCCTACGAGCAGTACTTC.

The V call is TRBV2, the J call TRBJ1-2; D unresolved. Germline assignment: CDR1 SNHLY and CDR2 FYNNEI. Trimming removed 2 bases at V and 6 bases at J, with 10 bases between. The CDR3 is 13 residues long. CDR3 protein: CASSETAADGYTF. The DNA of the CDR3 is TGTGCCAGCAGTGAAACGGCCGCGGATGGCTACACCTTC.

The rearrangement joins TRBV6-1 to TRBJ2-3; D might be TRBD1 (5 bases). The CDR3 is 12 residues long. Germline CDR1 and CDR2: MNHNS and SASEGT. V was clipped by 7 bases and J by 5 bases, with 10 bases between them. This chain's CDR3 is CASKGRGDTQYF. CDR3 nucleotide sequence: TGTGCCAGCAAGGGAAGGGGAGATACGCAGTATTTT.

The CDR3 DNA reads TGTGCCACCTCGGACGGTGGATCATCACCCCTCCACTTT. Amino acids: CATSDGGSSPLHF. J is TRBJ1-6 and V is TRBV6-2 or TRBV6-3; no reliable D call. The CDR3 length is 13 residues. Per germline, CDR1 MNHEY and CDR2 SVGEGT. V shed 10 bases and J shed 10 bases, with 17 bases lying between them.